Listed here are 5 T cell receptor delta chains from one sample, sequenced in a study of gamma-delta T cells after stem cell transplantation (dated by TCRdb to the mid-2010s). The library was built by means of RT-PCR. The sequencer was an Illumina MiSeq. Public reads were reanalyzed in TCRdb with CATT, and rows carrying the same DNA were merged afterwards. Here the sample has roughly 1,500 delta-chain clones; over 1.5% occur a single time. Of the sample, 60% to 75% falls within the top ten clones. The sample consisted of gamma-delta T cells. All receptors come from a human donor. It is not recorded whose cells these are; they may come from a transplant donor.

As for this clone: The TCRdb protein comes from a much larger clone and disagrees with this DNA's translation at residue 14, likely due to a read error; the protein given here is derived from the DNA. The CDR3 DNA reads TGTGCTCTTGGGGAAGAGACGGTCTGGGGGATACGAATCGCCGATAAACTCATCTTT. Amino acid sequence: CALGEETVWGIRIADKLIF. V and J are TRDV1 and TRDJ1; TRDD3 matches at 12 bases. The CDR3 runs 19 residues. After removal of 2 bases from V and 3 bases from J, the junction contained 13 bases not matched to a gene. Looked up from germline, CDR1 is TSWWSYY and CDR2 is QGS.

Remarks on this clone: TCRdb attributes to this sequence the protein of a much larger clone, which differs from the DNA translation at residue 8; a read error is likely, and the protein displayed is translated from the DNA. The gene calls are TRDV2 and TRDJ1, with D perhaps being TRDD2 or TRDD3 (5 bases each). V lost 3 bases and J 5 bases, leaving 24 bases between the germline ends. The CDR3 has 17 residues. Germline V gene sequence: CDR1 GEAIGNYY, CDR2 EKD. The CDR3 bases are TGTGCCTGTGACTTCTTGACTAGGGGAACCCTACGGGATAAACTCATCTTT. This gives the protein CACDFLTRGTLRDKLIF.

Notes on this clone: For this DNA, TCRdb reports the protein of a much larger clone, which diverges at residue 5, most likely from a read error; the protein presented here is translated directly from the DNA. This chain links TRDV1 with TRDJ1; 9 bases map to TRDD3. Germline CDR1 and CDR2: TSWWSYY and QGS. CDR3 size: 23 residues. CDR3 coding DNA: TGTGCTCTTGGGAAACTGCGGTTGTACTGGGGGACGCCGAGCCGGCCAGACTCCGATAAACTCATCTTT. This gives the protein CALGKLRLYWGTPSRPDSDKLIF.

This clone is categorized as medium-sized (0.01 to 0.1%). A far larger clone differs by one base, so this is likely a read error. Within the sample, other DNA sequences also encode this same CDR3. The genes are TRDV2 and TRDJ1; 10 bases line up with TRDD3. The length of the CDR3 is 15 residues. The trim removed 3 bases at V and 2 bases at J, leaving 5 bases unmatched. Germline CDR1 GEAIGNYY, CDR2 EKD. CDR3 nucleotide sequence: TGTGCCTGTGACCCCTTACTGGGGGATACCGATAAACTCATCTTT. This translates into CACDPLLGDTDKLIF.

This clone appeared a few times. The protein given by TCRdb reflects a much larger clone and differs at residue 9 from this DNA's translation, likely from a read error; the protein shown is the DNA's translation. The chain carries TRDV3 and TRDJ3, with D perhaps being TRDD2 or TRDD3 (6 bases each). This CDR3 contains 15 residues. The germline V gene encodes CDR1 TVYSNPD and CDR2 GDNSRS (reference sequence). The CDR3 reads CAFSLSSWGTRQMFF. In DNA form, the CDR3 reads TGTGCCTTTAGCTTATCTTCCTGGGGCACCCGACAGATGTTTTTC.